The 20 T cell receptor beta chains below were found in one sample sequenced in a study of T cell responses to AZD1222 COVID-19 vaccine. The data were produced by immunoSEQ multiplex PCR, yet TCRdb's version contains in-frame clones alone and is incomplete. The sample holds more than 150,000 clones, 90% seen once. The source material was peripheral blood, sampled on day 0 of AZD1222 vaccination. The receptor source for this set is an adult in good health.

The chain joins TRBV10-1 to TRBJ2-2; the D is unclear. Germline V gene lookup returns CDR1 WNHNN and CDR2 SYGVQD (reference sequence). The CDR3 runs to 11 residues. V lost 4 bases and J lost 6, with 3 bases in between. The CDR3 region is CASSGAGELFF. The CDR3 region has the DNA TGCGCCAGCAGTGGTGCCGGGGAGCTGTTTTTT.

The chain links TRBV25-1 to TRBJ2-2; D may be TRBD2 (5 bases). The CDR3 is made up of 15 amino acids. The ends were cut back, 10 bases at V and 0 bases at J, with 15 bases in the middle. Germline CDR1 and CDR2: MGHDK and SYGVNS. This chain's CDR3 is CATTFEGPNTGELFF. Here the CDR3 DNA reads TGTGCCACCACCTTTGAGGGTCCGAACACCGGGGAGCTGTTTTTT.

This chain's CDR3 is CASSLAEASTDTQYF. The CDR3 DNA follows: TGTGCCAGCAGCTTAGCGGAGGCTAGCACAGATACGCAGTATTTT. The chain joins TRBV7-9 to TRBJ2-3, with a tentative D call TRBD2 (5 bases). V was pared by 0 bases and J by 0 bases, with 7 bases between. Looked up from germline, CDR1 is SEHNR and CDR2 is FQNEAQ (reference sequence). The CDR3 consists of 15 residues.

The rearrangement links TRBV29-1 to TRBJ1-2, with D maybe TRBD1 (6 bases). Deletions cut 4 bases from V and 5 bases from J, with 17 bases between. Germline V gene sequence: CDR1 SQVTM, CDR2 ANQGSEA. This CDR3 is 14 amino acids long. The CDR3: CSVVKGVSRYGYTF. Written as DNA, the CDR3 is TGCAGCGTTGTTAAGGGGGTGTCTAGATATGGCTACACCTTC.

V and J are TRBV7-2 and TRBJ1-2; D is perhaps TRBD1 (5 bases). The CDR3 runs 16 residues. V lost 0 bases and J 3 bases, leaving 14 bases between the germline ends. Germline values: CDR1 SGHTA, CDR2 FQGNSA. CDR3 amino acids: CASSLAAGRGDYGYTF. CDR3 DNA sequence: TGTGCCAGCAGCTTAGCGGCAGGCCGGGGGGACTATGGCTACACCTTC.

V and J are TRBV4-1 and TRBJ1-2, with 8 positions matching TRBD1. The CDR3 sequence is 15 residues long. The V and J ends lost 1 base and 4 bases, in that order; junction bases with no gene match: 5. The germline V gene has CDR1 MGHRA and CDR2 YSYEKL. CDR3 nucleotides: TGCGCCAGCAGCCAAGCAGGGGGCGCCGCCTATGGCTACACCTTC. This encodes CASSQAGGAAYGYTF.

The chain combines TRBV19 with TRBJ2-6; a possible D gene is TRBD2 (6 bases). Germline V gene lookup returns CDR1 LNHDA and CDR2 SQIVND (reference sequence). This CDR3 has 22 amino acids. Trimming cost V 3 bases and J 0 bases, with 27 bases left between them. CDR3 nucleotide sequence: TGTGCCAGTAGTATGTTCGGACCAGAGCGGGCCGGGACTCTCTCTGGGGCCAACGTCCTGACTTTC. It encodes CASSMFGPERAGTLSGANVLTF.

The chain employs TRBV4-1 and TRBJ1-4, with TRBD1 identical over 7 bases. This CDR3 spans 15 amino acids. The germline V gene encodes CDR1 MGHRA and CDR2 YSYEKL. V shed 1 base, J shed 5 bases, and the junction held 4 bases outside the gene matches. The CDR3 region is CASSQVVGGNEKLFF. CDR3 nucleotides: TGCGCCAGCAGCCAAGTCGTAGGGGGCAATGAAAAACTGTTTTTT.

This sequence joins TRBV29-1 and TRBJ2-1; the D gene is possibly TRBD2 (5 bases). Germline V gene data show CDR1 as SQVTM and CDR2 as ANQGSEA. The CDR3 extends over 15 amino acids. V dropped 3 bases and J dropped 0 bases, with 12 bases sitting between them. CDR3: CSVDSATSSYNEQFF. The CDR3 DNA follows: TGCAGCGTTGACAGCGCCACTAGCTCCTACAATGAGCAGTTCTTC.

This chain links TRBV7-9 with TRBJ1-5; D call uncertain. The CDR3 consists of 14 residues. Per germline, CDR1 SEHNR and CDR2 FQNEAQ (reference sequence). Trimming cost V 5 bases and J 1 base, with 9 bases left between them. CDR3 sequence (DNA): TGTGCCAGCAGCGCAGAATTAAGCAATCAGCCCCAGCATTTT. Residues: CASSAELSNQPQHF.

CDR3 protein: CASSLSERGRRGYTF. CDR3 coding DNA: TGTGCCAGCAGTTTATCGGAGAGGGGCCGGAGGGGCTACACCTTC. The chain links TRBV28 to TRBJ1-2; tentative D call: TRBD1 (5 bases). This CDR3 spans 15 amino acids. V lost 1 base and J lost 8, with 17 bases in between. CDR1 MDHEN and CDR2 SYDVKM come from the germline V gene.

This clone was seen a single time. This sequence joins TRBV2 and TRBJ1-5; 11 bases match TRBD1. After removal of 5 bases from V and 4 bases from J, the junction contained 7 bases not matched to a gene. CDR3 size: 16 residues. The germline V gene encodes CDR1 SNHLY and CDR2 FYNNEI. For the CDR3, the DNA is TGTGCCAGCAGTACAGGACAGGGGGCCTGGAATCAGCCCCAGCATTTT. Translation: CASSTGQGAWNQPQHF.

The chain uses TRBV18 and TRBJ1-6; no firm D call. This CDR3 is built from 12 residues. Trimming shortened V by 4 bases and J by 5 bases, and 3 bases separated the two germline ends. CDR1 and CDR2 (germline): KGHSH, LQKENI. This CDR3 is CASSLNNSPLHF. CDR3 sequence (DNA): TGTGCCAGCTCACTTAATAATTCACCCCTCCACTTT.

This chain uses TRBV4-2 with TRBJ2-7, with 9 bases identical to TRBD1. There are 16 residues in the CDR3. Germline V gene data show CDR1 as LGHNA and CDR2 as YNFKEQ. V lost 0 bases and J lost 2; bases outside the gene matches: 5. For the CDR3, the DNA is TGTGCCAGCAGCCAAGATCAGGACAGGGGAACCTACGAGCAGTACTTC. Its translation: CASSQDQDRGTYEQYF.

For the CDR3, the DNA is TGTGCCATCAGTGGGTCGCGGGGGGACTGGCATTTT. Translated: CAISGSRGDWHF. The chain combines TRBV10-3 with TRBJ1-5, with D maybe TRBD1 (5 bases). The length of the CDR3 is 12 residues. From germline, CDR1 is ENHRY and CDR2 SYGVKD. V dropped 4 bases and J dropped 15 bases, with 16 bases sitting between them.

V gene TRBV5-1 combines with J gene TRBJ2-5; perhaps D is TRBD1 or TRBD2 (5 bases each). Trimming removed 5 bases from V and 1 base from J, with 12 bases in between. Germline V gene sequence: CDR1 SGHRS, CDR2 YFSETQ. The CDR3 runs 14 residues. CDR3 sequence (DNA): TGCGCCAGCAGTCAACCGGGGCGCCAAGAGACCCAGTACTTC. Amino acids: CASSQPGRQETQYF.

This sequence joins TRBV28 and TRBJ1-4; D remains unclear. The CDR3 covers 14 residues. V was shortened by 5 bases and J by 7 bases, with 14 bases between the two germline ends. Germline assignment: CDR1 MDHEN and CDR2 SYDVKM. DNA for the CDR3: TGTGCCAGCAGTCGTAGTACAGATGGTGAAAAACTGTTTTTT. It specifies CASSRSTDGEKLFF.

Details on this clone: Other nucleotide sequences from this sample produce the same CDR3. This chain joins TRBV28 and TRBJ1-3; the match to TRBD1 covers 7 bases. The V segment lost 6 bases and the J segment 1 base; nucleotides outside the gene matches: 3. In germline, CDR1 is MDHEN, CDR2 SYDVKM. The CDR3 covers 14 residues. The CDR3 spells CASRQGGSGNTIYF. Written as DNA, the CDR3 is TGTGCCAGCAGGCAGGGGGGATCTGGAAACACCATATATTTT.

This rearrangement joins TRBV14 to TRBJ2-3, with 10 positions matching TRBD2. V lost 3 bases to trimming and J lost 2 bases; unmatched junction nucleotides: 8. The germline V gene has CDR1 SGHDN and CDR2 FVKESK. The length of the CDR3 is 17 residues. The CDR3 DNA follows: TGTGCCAGCAGCCACCGGACTAGCGGATACTTCACAGATACGCAGTATTTT. It codes for CASSHRTSGYFTDTQYF. Drawing the rest from reference TRBV14 and TRBJ2-3, the complete variable domain is EAGVTQFPSHSVIEKGQTVTLRCDPISGHDNLYWYRRVMGKEIKFLLHFVKESKQDESGMPNNRFLAERTGGTYSTLKVQPAELEDSGVYFCASSHRTSGYFTDTQYFGPGTRLTVL.

The V call is TRBV10-2, the J call TRBJ1-5; D may be TRBD1 (5 bases). V dropped 8 bases and J dropped 5 bases, with 13 bases sitting between them. Germline V gene lookup returns CDR1 WSHSY and CDR2 SAAADI. The length of the CDR3 is 13 residues. The CDR3 DNA reads TGCGCCAGCGCAATCTGGGGGGATCAGCCCCAGCATTTT. It translates to CASAIWGDQPQHF.